This T cell receptor (beta chain) was profiled in a study of blood T cell repertoires in COVID-19. Study context: The study drew acute and convalescent COVID-19 samples from the United States, Italy and Spain. From T cells, B-cell-depleted T cells, or PBMCs came the material, which was cDNA or gDNA.

This clone has a handful of counts. As handled by the study authors: Researchers report that nucleated cell counts were estimated from reference gene primer amplification. Assay: immunoSEQ multiplex PCR; the TCRdb copy retains only in-frame clones and omits some. That table is the source of V, J and clone size, and D and trimming were worked out from the DNA. There are 130,000 to 150,000 clones in the sample; 88% occur only once, and 10% lies in the top ten. Per germline, CDR1 MNHEY and CDR2 SMNVEV (reference sequence). V lost 2 bases and J lost 2, with 7 bases in between. The CDR3 length is 13 residues.

What was sequenced was peripheral blood. The chain has TRBV27 and TRBJ2-7, with D possibly TRBD2 on 5 matching bases. This sequence originates from a man aged 45-60 years with active or convalescent COVID-19. The CDR3 DNA reads TGTGCCAGCAGTTTAAGGGAGACCTACGAGCAGTACTTC. Translation gives CASSLRETYEQYF.